One T cell receptor beta chain is described in this entry. This record comes from a study of blood T cell repertoires in COVID-19. As for the study in general: Some COVID-19 samples were acute and others convalescent; all came from the United States, Italy and Spain. T cells, B-cell-depleted T cells, or PBMCs supplied cDNA or gDNA.

Germline V CDR1 and CDR2: SEHNR, FQNEAQ (reference sequence). With V trimmed by 1 base and J by 4 bases, 10 bases remained unmatched. This CDR3 has 16 amino acids. Self-reported history from a screening survey and questionnaire set each donor's cohort. Repertoires were generated with immunoSEQ multiplex PCR, while TCRdb's copy carries only in-frame clones and drops some. The repertoire holds 300,000 to 350,000 clones, with approximately 86% as singletons. The TCR sequence derives from a woman aged 40 to 50 with acute COVID-19. The chain uses TRBV7-9 and TRBJ2-7, with 7 bases lining up with TRBD1. Material for sequencing was PBMCs or T cells enriched from blood (not recorded which). The CDR3 protein is CASSLGTGTVRYEQYF. Here the CDR3 DNA reads TGTGCCAGCAGCTTAGGAACCGGGACAGTTAGGTACGAGCAGTACTTC.